Shown below are 28 T cell receptor beta chains from a single sample sequenced in a study of a mutant IDH1 vaccine in newly diagnosed glioma. Profiling relied on immunoSEQ multiplex PCR, and the TCRdb table lists in-frame clones only, not all of them. The data show about 59,000 clones, 91% seen once. Documented time point: baseline, week 1 (first vaccination visit). This sample's treatment: pre-vaccination baseline after standard-of-care therapy. Sequencing used PBMCs, obtained from a glioma patient treated with radiotherapy, temozolomide or both. These TCRs come from a man aged 50-59 years with glioma.

This clone appeared a few times. The genes are TRBV27 and TRBJ2-7; no definite D call. The CDR3 totals 12 residues. V was cut by 0 bases and J by 1 base, with 1 base left in between. Germline lookup yields CDR1 MNHEY and CDR2 SMNVEV (reference sequence). CDR3 bases: TGTGCCAGCAGTTTATCTTCCTACGAGCAGTACTTC. Encoded protein: CASSLSSYEQYF.

This chain links TRBV9 with TRBJ2-7; D remains unclear. Germline V gene sequence: CDR1 SGDLS, CDR2 YYNGEE. V was cut by 1 base and J by 7 bases, with 9 bases left in between. The CDR3 loop spans 12 amino acids. The CDR3 DNA sequence: TGTGCCAGCAGCGTACCATCTGGGGAGCAGTACTTC. Encoded protein: CASSVPSGEQYF.

The V gene is TRBV7-6, the J gene TRBJ2-7; D call uncertain. The CDR3 consists of 13 residues. The ends were cut back, 1 base at V and 5 bases at J, with 9 bases in the middle. CDR1 SGHVS and CDR2 FNYEAQ come from the germline V gene. CDR3 residues: CASSLGPTNEQYF. The CDR3 DNA sequence: TGTGCCAGCAGCTTAGGACCAACCAACGAGCAGTACTTC.

This chain connects TRBV19 to TRBJ1-2; D remains unclear. Trimming removed 5 bases from V and 9 bases from J, with 16 bases in between. There are 13 residues in the CDR3. Germline V lookup: CDR1 LNHDA, CDR2 SQIVND (reference sequence). The CDR3 loop reads CASSPSHWCCYTF. DNA of the CDR3: TGTGCCAGTAGTCCCAGCCACTGGTGTTGCTACACCTTC.

The chain has TRBV5-8 and TRBJ1-1, with 8 bases lining up with TRBD1. V gave up 5 bases and J gave up 4 bases; unmatched junction bases: 7. Looked up from germline, CDR1 is SGHTS and CDR2 is YDEGEE. The CDR3 runs to 14 residues. The CDR3 DNA is TGTGCCAGCAGAGGAGACAGGGGTGGCACTGAAGCTTTCTTT. Amino acid sequence: CASRGDRGGTEAFF.

Only one count was recorded for this clone. The J gene is TRBJ2-1, the V gene TRBV7-9, with D perhaps TRBD1 (8 bases). V was pared by 5 bases and J by 5 bases, with 25 bases between. Germline-derived CDR1 and CDR2 are SEHNR and FQNEAQ (reference sequence). This CDR3 comprises 18 residues. CDR3 sequence reads: CASSGQGPKWGGHNEQFF. For the CDR3, the DNA is TGTGCCAGCAGCGGACAGGGTCCGAAGTGGGGGGGCCACAATGAGCAGTTCTTC.

V usage is TRBV28 and J usage is TRBJ1-5; D is undetermined. Germline CDR1 and CDR2: MDHEN and SYDVKM. The CDR3 contains 13 residues. The V end lost 6 bases, the J end lost 9 bases, and 15 bases lay between the germline ends. The CDR3 region has the DNA TGTGCCAGCAGGCCGGACGTACCCAGGCCCCAGCATTTT. Its translation is CASRPDVPRPQHF.

The chain uses TRBV28 and TRBJ2-1; D is ambiguous. This CDR3 has 14 amino acids. With 3 bases removed from V and 9 bases from J, the gap between germline ends came to 15 bases. From germline, CDR1 is MDHEN and CDR2 SYDVKM. CDR3 nucleotide sequence: TGTGCCAGCAGTTTGTTGGGCGCTATGCGTGAGCAGTTCTTC. It specifies CASSLLGAMREQFF.

V gene TRBV6-5 combines with J gene TRBJ1-6; 8 bases are shared with TRBD1. The V and J ends lost 5 bases and 7 bases, in that order; junction bases with no gene match: 1. Germline values: CDR1 MNHEY, CDR2 SVGAGI. This CDR3 contains 13 residues. DNA of the CDR3: TGTGCCAGCAGTAGGGACAGGAATTCACCCCTCCACTTT. Translating it yields CASSRDRNSPLHF.

This chain links TRBV7-6 with TRBJ2-1, with D perhaps matching TRBD1 or TRBD2 (6 bases each). CDR1 and CDR2 from the germline V gene are SGHVS and FNYEAQ. This CDR3 spans 15 amino acids. V lost 6 bases and J 7 bases, leaving 19 bases between the germline ends. This chain's CDR3 is CASSSRRGRLNEQFF. CDR3 coding DNA: TGTGCCAGCAGTTCGCGACGGGGGCGTTTAAATGAGCAGTTCTTC.

This chain joins TRBV5-1 and TRBJ2-2, with TRBD2 identical over 8 bases. V shed 1 base and J 7 bases; nucleotides not matched to a gene: 6. This CDR3 is 15 amino acids long. Germline CDR1 reads SGHRS; CDR2 reads YFSETQ. CDR3: CASSLSSGYGGELFF. The CDR3 DNA reads TGCGCCAGCAGCTTGTCTAGCGGGTATGGCGGGGAGCTGTTTTTT.

This chain uses TRBV5-1 with TRBJ2-3; 10 nucleotides line up with TRBD2. The junction had 15 bases not matched to a gene; V was cut back by 2 bases and J by 3 bases. The CDR3 is 19 residues long. The germline gives CDR1 SGHRS, CDR2 YFSETQ. CDR3 residues: CASSLTSGVTLPQTDTQYF. The CDR3 DNA reads as TGCGCCAGCAGCTTAACTAGCGGGGTTACTTTACCACAAACAGATACGCAGTATTTT.

The J gene is TRBJ1-2, the V gene TRBV7-9; TRBD1 matches at 7 bases. V was clipped by 1 base and J by 7 bases; unmatched bases: 12. Germline V lookup: CDR1 SEHNR, CDR2 FQNEAQ (reference sequence). This CDR3 has 16 amino acids. CDR3 sequence reads: CASSLGEGARYGGYTF. In nucleotides, the CDR3 is TGTGCCAGCAGCTTAGGGGAGGGGGCGCGATATGGTGGCTACACCTTC.

This chain connects TRBV9 to TRBJ2-5; 8 nucleotides match TRBD2. J lost 11 bases, V lost 3 bases, and 6 bases had no gene match. The CDR3 has 12 residues. The germline V gene encodes CDR1 SGDLS and CDR2 YYNGEE. CDR3 protein: CASSATGTSQYF. In DNA, the CDR3 is TGTGCCAGCAGCGCTACCGGGACTAGTCAGTACTTC. The variable domain in full, completed from reference TRBV9 and TRBJ2-5, reads DSGVTQTPKHLITATGQRVTLRCSPRSGDLSVYWYQQSLDQGLQFLIQYYNGEERAKGNILERFSAQQFPDLHSELNLSSLELGDSALYFCASSATGTSQYFGPGTRLLVL.

V usage is TRBV7-2 and J usage is TRBJ2-7; 7 bases fit TRBD2. Germline CDR1 and CDR2: SGHTA and FQGNSA. The ends lost 5 bases at V and 3 bases at J; junction bases unmatched: 10. The CDR3 length is 15 residues. This chain's CDR3 is CASSPGGTTIYEQYF. DNA for the CDR3: TGTGCCAGCAGCCCAGGTGGGACTACAATCTACGAGCAGTACTTC. The variable domain in full, with the rest retrieved from reference TRBV7-2 and TRBJ2-7, is GAGVSQSPSNKVTEKGKDVELRCDPISGHTALYWYRQSLGQGLEFLIYFQGNSAPDKSGLPSDRFSAERTGGSVSTLTIQRTQQEDSAVYLCASSPGGTTIYEQYFGPGTRLTVT.

This clone was seen a few times. This chain uses TRBV21-1 with TRBJ2-1; TRBD2 is the table's D call and was not checked against the DNA. TRBV21-1 is a documented pseudogene. CDR3 length equals 16 residues. CDR3 loop: CASSYKGLAGGGEQFF. As DNA, the CDR3 is TGTGCCAGCAGCTACAAAGGACTAGCGGGAGGGGGTGAGCAGTTCTTC.

The chain joins TRBV5-6 to TRBJ2-1; 11 positions match TRBD1. Looked up from germline, CDR1 is SGHDT and CDR2 is YYEEEE. Trimming removed 2 bases from V and 1 base from J; junction bases left unmatched: 11. CDR3 length equals 19 residues. The CDR3 loop reads CASSLGGQGVVRSYNEQFF. Here the CDR3 DNA reads TGTGCCAGCAGCTTAGGGGGACAGGGGGTTGTCCGGTCCTACAATGAGCAGTTCTTC.

The chain uses TRBV7-3 and TRBJ2-7; 10 bases fit TRBD1. This CDR3 is built from 15 residues. Germline values: CDR1 SGHTA, CDR2 FQGTGA. V shed 5 bases and J 3 bases; nucleotides not matched to a gene: 7. The CDR3 reads CASSLGTGANYEQYF. CDR3 coding DNA: TGTGCCAGCAGCCTAGGGACAGGGGCGAACTACGAGCAGTACTTC.

This clone was found once. The chain recombines TRBV10-3 with TRBJ2-4; 7 bases line up with TRBD2. V was clipped by 10 bases and J by 6 bases; unmatched bases: 9. Germline V gives CDR1 ENHRY, CDR2 SYGVKD. The CDR3 runs to 13 residues. In DNA, the CDR3 is TGTGCCACGGCGCGGGAGACCGGAAACATTCAGTACTTC. Translated, it gives CATARETGNIQYF.

This chain links TRBV5-1 with TRBJ2-5; 7 bases are shared with TRBD1. CDR1 and CDR2 (germline): SGHRS, YFSETQ. J lost 3 bases, V lost 4 bases, and 12 bases had no gene match. The CDR3 runs 16 residues. The CDR3 nucleotides read TGCGCCAGCAGCAAAAAGGCAGGGGGATTGGAAGAGACCCAGTACTTC. Translating it yields CASSKKAGGLEETQYF.

The chain joins TRBV2 to TRBJ2-1; the match to TRBD1 covers 7 bases. Germline CDR1 and CDR2: SNHLY and FYNNEI. J gave up 14 bases and V 5 bases, and 12 bases lay outside the gene matches. CDR3 length equals 13 residues. CDR3: CASSWRQGLKKFF. As DNA, the CDR3 is TGTGCCAGCAGTTGGCGACAGGGATTAAAAAAGTTCTTC. Supplemented by reference TRBV2 and TRBJ2-1, the full variable domain reads EPEVTQTPSHQVTQMGQEVILRCVPISNHLYFYWYRQILGQKVEFLVSFYNNEISEKSEIFDDQFSVERPDGSNFTLKIRSTKLEDSAMYFCASSWRQGLKKFFGPGTRLTVL.

This chain joins TRBV4-2 and TRBJ1-5; 9 bases line up with TRBD1. J gave up 7 bases and V 4 bases, and 5 bases lay outside the gene matches. This CDR3 comprises 14 residues. Germline V lookup: CDR1 LGHNA, CDR2 YNFKEQ. Written as DNA, the CDR3 is TGTGCCAGCAGCCGGACAGGGGAAGAACAGCCCCAGCATTTT. It translates to CASSRTGEEQPQHF.

This chain uses TRBV5-4 with TRBJ1-1; weak D call: TRBD1 (6 bases). CDR3 length: 14 residues. Per germline, CDR1 SGHNT and CDR2 YYREEE (reference sequence). Trimming shortened V by 4 bases and J by 3 bases, and 13 bases separated the two germline ends. CDR3 sequence: CASSPDPGDTEAFF. In DNA form, the CDR3 reads TGTGCCAGCAGCCCGGATCCAGGGGACACTGAAGCTTTCTTT.

The rearrangement links TRBV18 to TRBJ2-3; 11 nucleotides align to TRBD2. The CDR3 extends over 18 amino acids. The trim removed 2 bases at V and 1 base at J, leaving 8 bases unmatched. Germline V gives CDR1 KGHSH, CDR2 LQKENI. CDR3 sequence: CASSPAKTSGIGTDTQYF. CDR3 DNA sequence: TGTGCCAGCTCACCAGCAAAGACTAGCGGGATAGGCACAGATACGCAGTATTTT.

This rearrangement joins TRBV5-6 to TRBJ1-4; 7 nucleotides match TRBD1. Germline V gene sequence: CDR1 SGHDT, CDR2 YYEEEE. The V segment lost 1 base and the J segment 7 bases; nucleotides outside the gene matches: 7. The CDR3 contains 15 residues. The CDR3 region is CASSLRGGRREKLFF. CDR3 DNA sequence: TGTGCCAGCAGCTTGAGAGGGGGCAGACGTGAAAAACTGTTTTTT.

This chain uses TRBV4-2 with TRBJ2-5; 11 bases are shared with TRBD2. J was trimmed by 6 bases and V by 1 base; bases with no gene match: 10. Per germline, CDR1 LGHNA and CDR2 YNFKEQ. The CDR3 spans 17 residues. CDR3 protein: CASSQAVSGGASKTQYF. In DNA, the CDR3 is TGTGCCAGCAGCCAAGCAGTTAGCGGGGGGGCCTCAAAGACCCAGTACTTC.

The V and J genes are TRBV7-3 and TRBJ2-3, with D hard to call. This CDR3 region has 15 residues. Between the trimmed V and J ends, which lost 2 bases and 4 bases, there was a span of 13 bases. Germline V gene lookup returns CDR1 SGHTA and CDR2 FQGTGA. CDR3 DNA: TGTGCCAGCAGCTTACGGGCCGCGACCCCAGATACGCAGTATTTT. Residues: CASSLRAATPDTQYF. The full variable domain, in which reference TRBV7-3 and TRBJ2-3 provide the parts outside the CDR3, is GAGVSQTPSNKVTEKGKYVELRCDPISGHTALYWYRQSLGQGPEFLIYFQGTGAADDSGLPNDRFFAVRPEGSVSTLKIQRTERGDSAVYLCASSLRAATPDTQYFGPGTRLTVL.

The J gene is TRBJ1-2, the V gene TRBV28; 10 bases align to TRBD1. Losses at the gene ends were 3 bases for V and 6 bases for J; bases not matched to a gene: 4. CDR1 is MDHEN and CDR2 is SYDVKM in the germline V gene. The CDR3 has 14 amino acids. The DNA of the CDR3 is TGTGCCAGCAGTTTGACAGGGGGCGCTCATGGCTACACCTTC. As protein: CASSLTGGAHGYTF.